Listed below are T cell receptor beta chains from one sample, sequenced in a study of shared clonotypes between healthy human individuals. The assay was immunoSEQ multiplex PCR, and TCRdb's table has in-frame clones only and misses some. In the table there are roughly 1,800,000 clones, 85% to 95% of which are singletons. The source material was naive CD8+ T cells sorted from blood. All receptors derive from a young man in good health. The CDR3 runs from the conserved cysteine through the conserved F or W. A D gene is named only where the DNA matches it firmly. Only some rows state a clone size, as once, few, many or a class for expanded clones.

>TRBV2|TRBJ2-1|-|-
CASLNNEQFF
TGTGCCAGCCTTAACAATGAGCAGTTCTTC
>TRBV11-1|TRBJ2-2|-|-
CASSLIGSGELFF
TGTGCCAGCAGCTTAATTGGGTCCGGGGAGCTGTTTTTT
>TRBV27|TRBJ2-1|-|-
CASSLIGPGSYNEQFF
TGTGCCAGCAGTTTAATCGGACCAGGGAGCTACAATGAGCAGTTCTTC
>TRBV4-1|TRBJ2-7|-|-
CASSSRTDAPVEQYF
TGCGCCAGCAGCTCCCGAACCGATGCTCCGGTCGAGCAGTACTTC
>TRBV5-6|TRBJ2-7|-|-
CASSLGHSLYEQYF
TGTGCCAGCAGCCTGGGCCACAGCCTCTACGAGCAGTACTTC
>TRBV28|TRBJ2-1|-|TRBD2
CASSSGLAGGPSSYNEQFF
TGTGCCAGCAGTTCCGGACTAGCGGGGGGCCCGAGCTCCTACAATGAGCAGTTCTTC
>TRBV28|TRBJ2-7|-|-
CASGYTAENGEQYF
TGTGCCAGCGGATACACGGCGGAGAACGGCGAGCAGTACTTC
>TRBV6-1|TRBJ2-1|-|TRBD1
CASSRRQGVNNEQFF
TGTGCCAGCAGTAGACGACAGGGGGTTAACAATGAGCAGTTCTTC
>TRBV4-1|TRBJ1-5|-|-
CASREGDYSNQPQHF
TGCGCCAGCAGGGAGGGCGACTATAGCAATCAGCCCCAGCATTTT
>TRBV5-4|TRBJ2-7|-|TRBD2
CASSAGLAGGWYEQYF
TGTGCCAGCAGCGCGGGACTAGCGGGAGGTTGGTACGAGCAGTACTTC
>TRBV5-5|TRBJ2-3|-|-
CASSFLTGPDTQYF
TGTGCCAGCAGCTTCTTGACAGGCCCAGATACGCAGTATTTT
>TRBV11-2|TRBJ2-7|-|-
CASSQGTYEQYF
TGTGCCAGCAGCCAAGGGACTTACGAGCAGTACTTC
>TRBV11-1|TRBJ1-1|-|-
CASSLGQVEAFF
TGTGCCAGCAGCTTAGGACAGGTTGAAGCTTTCTTT
>TRBV15|TRBJ1-1|-|TRBD1
CATSRPRTGWGNTEAFF
TGTGCCACCAGCAGACCTCGGACAGGGTGGGGCAACACTGAAGCTTTCTTT
>TRBV5-6|TRBJ1-4|once|TRBD1
CASSGTGGVGEKLFF
TGTGCCAGCAGCGGGACAGGGGGCGTTGGTGAAAAACTGTTTTTT
>TRBV7-9|TRBJ2-7|once|TRBD2
CATIWGAGSEQYF
TGTGCCACCATATGGGGAGCGGGAAGCGAGCAGTACTTC
>TRBV5-6|TRBJ1-2|-|-
CASSFSGAFYGYTF
TGTGCCAGCAGCTTCTCGGGGGCTTTCTATGGCTACACCTTC
>TRBV13|TRBJ2-7|-|TRBD2
CASSTASGSPYEQYF
TGTGCCAGCAGCACCGCTAGCGGGAGTCCCTACGAGCAGTACTTC
>TRBV5-1|TRBJ1-1|-|-
CASSLSTTLKGVPNTEAFF
TGCGCCAGCAGCTTGTCAACAACGTTAAAGGGCGTCCCGAACACTGAAGCTTTCTTT
>TRBV7-8|TRBJ2-2|-|-
CASSVIGELFF
TGTGCCAGCAGCGTGATCGGGGAGCTGTTTTTT
>TRBV13|TRBJ2-7|-|-
CASSLGRAYEQYF
TGTGCCAGCAGCCTGGGGCGGGCCTACGAGCAGTACTTC
>TRBV7-9|TRBJ1-2|-|TRBD1
CASSYQGGADGYTF
TGTGCCAGCAGCTATCAGGGGGGCGCCGACGGCTACACCTTC
>TRBV7-2|TRBJ2-7|-|-
CASSLFSAAVYEQYF
TGTGCCAGCAGCTTATTCAGCGCAGCGGTCTACGAGCAGTACTTC
>TRBV5-1|TRBJ1-1|-|-
CASSPFPNTEAFF
TGCGCCAGCAGCCCGTTCCCGAACACTGAAGCTTTCTTT
>TRBV27|TRBJ2-3|-|-
CASSFYSTDTQYF
TGTGCCAGCAGTTTTTACTCCACAGATACGCAGTATTTT
>TRBV28|TRBJ1-5|-|-
CASGAGALNQPQHF
TGTGCCAGCGGGGCGGGGGCCCTCAATCAGCCCCAGCATTTT
>TRBV30|TRBJ1-2|-|-
CAWSVGVGYGYTF
TGTGCCTGGAGTGTAGGGGTAGGGTATGGCTACACCTTC
>TRBV5-6|TRBJ2-7|-|TRBD1
CASTPWDSVFEQYF
TGTGCCAGCACTCCCTGGGACAGCGTATTTGAGCAGTACTTC
>TRBV6-1|TRBJ2-3|-|TRBD1
CASSAYRGVGTDTQYF
TGTGCCAGCAGTGCGTACAGGGGAGTTGGGACAGATACGCAGTATTTT
>TRBV27|TRBJ2-1|once|TRBD2
CASNAGAGSYNEQFF
TGTGCCAGCAACGCGGGAGCGGGCTCCTACAATGAGCAGTTCTTC
>TRBV19|TRBJ1-5|once|-
CASSIAGFGDQPQHF
TGTGCCAGTAGTATAGCCGGTTTTGGGGATCAGCCCCAGCATTTT
>TRBV4-1|TRBJ2-7|-|-
CASSQVGGPHYEQYF
TGCGCCAGCAGCCAAGTCGGGGGCCCCCACTACGAGCAGTACTTC
>TRBV7-9|TRBJ2-5|-|-
CASSPSAAKRETQYF
TGTGCCAGCAGCCCATCAGCGGCAAAAAGGGAGACCCAGTACTTC
>TRBV4-1|TRBJ1-2|-|-
CASSDPGAPSFHGYTF
TGCGCCAGCAGCGATCCAGGGGCACCGTCCTTCCATGGCTACACCTTC
>TRBV30|TRBJ2-1|-|-
CAPPHRSYNEQFF
TGTGCCCCCCCGCACAGGTCCTACAATGAGCAGTTCTTC
>TRBV28|TRBJ2-7|once|TRBD2
CASSSGTRGEQYF
TGTGCCAGCAGTTCCGGGACTAGGGGGGAGCAGTACTTC
>TRBV5-1|TRBJ2-1|-|-
CASSTGQRGEGITYNEQFF
TGCGCCAGCAGCACTGGACAGCGGGGAGAGGGGATAACTTACAATGAGCAGTTCTTC
>TRBV4-1|TRBJ1-6|-|TRBD1
CASSQTLTGLNSPLHF
TGCGCCAGCAGCCAAACGTTGACAGGGTTGAATTCACCCCTCCACTTT
>TRBV13|TRBJ1-4|-|-
CASSLGTGEKLFF
TGTGCCAGCAGCTTAGGAACAGGGGAAAAACTGTTTTTT
>TRBV6-6|TRBJ2-2|-|-
CASKGSPFRTGELFF
TGTGCCAGCAAAGGCTCTCCCTTTCGGACCGGGGAGCTGTTTTTT
>TRBV10-1|TRBJ1-3|-|TRBD1
CASSEGTVTGNTIYF
TGCGCCAGCAGTGAGGGGACAGTCACTGGAAACACCATATATTTT
>TRBV2|TRBJ2-1|once|TRBD2
CASSFKAGGDYNEQFF
TGTGCCAGCAGCTTTAAAGCGGGGGGGGATTACAATGAGCAGTTCTTC
>TRBV30|TRBJ2-6|-|TRBD1
CAWSVDPAGGNGANVLTF
TGTGCCTGGAGTGTAGACCCGGCAGGGGGAAACGGGGCCAACGTCCTGACTTTC
>TRBV4-1|TRBJ1-2|-|-
CASSRGLSDGYTF
TGCGCCAGCAGCCGCGGACTATCGGATGGCTACACCTTC
>TRBV7-9|TRBJ1-1|-|-
CASSLEGEGTEAFF
TGTGCCAGCAGCTTAGAAGGGGAAGGCACTGAAGCTTTCTTT
>TRBV2|TRBJ2-7|-|-
CASSEAGTSYEQYF
TGTGCCAGCAGTGAGGCAGGAACCTCCTACGAGCAGTACTTC
>TRBV28|TRBJ2-5|-|-
CASSYRERETQYF
TGTGCCAGCAGCTATCGCGAGAGAGAGACCCAGTACTTC
>TRBV5-1|TRBJ2-7|once|TRBD2
CASSVGLAGAEQYF
TGCGCCAGCAGCGTCGGACTAGCGGGAGCCGAGCAGTACTTC
>TRBV27|TRBJ1-6|-|-
CASSLVTAYNSPLHF
TGTGCCAGCAGTTTGGTGACAGCCTATAATTCACCCCTCCACTTT